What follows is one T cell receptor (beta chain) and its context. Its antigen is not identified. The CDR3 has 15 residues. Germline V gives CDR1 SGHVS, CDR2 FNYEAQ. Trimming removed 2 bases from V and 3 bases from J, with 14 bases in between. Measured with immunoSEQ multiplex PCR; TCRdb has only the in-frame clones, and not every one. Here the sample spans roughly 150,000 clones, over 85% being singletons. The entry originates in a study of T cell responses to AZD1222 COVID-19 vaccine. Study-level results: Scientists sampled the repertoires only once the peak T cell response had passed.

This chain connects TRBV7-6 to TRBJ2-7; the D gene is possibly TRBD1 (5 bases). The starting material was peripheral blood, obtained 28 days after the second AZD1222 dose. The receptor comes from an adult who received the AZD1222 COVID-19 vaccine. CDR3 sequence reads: CASSLTDRRNYEQYF. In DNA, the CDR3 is TGTGCCAGCAGCTTAACCGACAGACGAAACTACGAGCAGTACTTC.